This TCR beta chain was recorded in a study of T cells after yellow fever vaccination (dated by TCRdb to between 2017 and 2020). Some background on the complete study: The SMART-Seq v4 Ultra Low Input RNA kit was used to prepare libraries from fractions with low cell numbers. To follow T-cell clones before and after primary and booster YFV17D yellow fever vaccination, bulk TCR alpha and beta repertoires were sequenced over time. The cohort comprised two healthy male donors, one aged 18 to 29 and one aged 30 to 39 years. Blood was drawn at multiple timepoints before and after primary and secondary immunization, with bulk PBMC replicates and cell subsets isolated.

The treatment or condition label for this specimen denotes: live attenuated yellow fever vaccine strain. Two biological replicates of bulk PBMCs were collected at each blood-draw timepoint. A standard Ficoll-Paque protocol was used to isolate PBMCs from peripheral blood. TriZol was used to extract RNA from bulk PBMCs, CD4 and CD8 fractions, and dextramer-positive and dextramer-negative fractions. The CDR3 starts with the cysteine, ends with the phenylalanine, and has 15 residues. Just CDR3 DNA is preserved here, 45 bases in frame from base 1. CDR1 and CDR2 were assigned from the germline V gene (reference sequence) as DFQATT and SNEGSKA. V ends up 3 bases short and J 3 bases short, with an unmatched junction base count of 11. Sequencer: Illumina NovaSeq 6000. TCR cDNA was synthesized by 5'RACE template switching, through which a universal primer site and unique molecular identifiers were introduced. Priming of cDNA synthesis was performed from both the TCR alpha and TCR beta constant segments. Library amplification involved two PCR steps, and the second step added sample barcodes and sequencing adapters. Libraries were sequenced on Illumina HiSeq 2500 (2x100 bp) or NovaSeq (2x150 bp). Regarding the original processing steps: MIGEC handled demultiplexing of reads and collapsing into UMI consensus sequences, while MiXCR performed V(D)J alignment. Vaccine-responding clonotypes were identified with edgeR using replicate PBMC samples, with FDR below 0.01 and a log2 fold change above 5 up to day 15 being required. Each bulk clonotype was labeled CD4 or CD8 based on which sequenced repertoire, CD4 or CD8, contained the clonotype at higher abundance. TCRdb reprocessed the public reads (quality trimming at Q25 with fastp, clone calling with MiXCR) and kept in-frame beta chains. CDR3 protein duplicates are merged, each entry listing the most common genes and DNA. Here the V and J calls rest on TCRdb's processing, not on the authors' analysis. Within this sample are over 250,000 distinct CDR3 sequences, with roughly 4.3% of them counted one time only. The ten largest make up about 22% of the sample.

Study-wide findings and limitations: Because the study included only a couple of donors, the extent to which the findings can be generalized is limited. Most clones expanded after primary vaccination (around 96% of CD4 and around nine tenths of CD8) were re-detected after the booster, suggesting that broad memory maintenance occurred. A small fraction of clonotypes showed up in both the CD4 and CD8 compartments, probably as a result of convergent recombination. Computational filtering was needed because FACS-sorted repertoires could contain abundant contaminating clonotypes from the bulk population. Compared with the primary T-cell response, the secondary T-cell response was weaker but faster, peaking on day 5 rather than day 15.

This clonotype was seen at least ten times. It lacks a known antigen. No base quality values were provided; no much bigger clone lies one nucleotide off. This chain is built from TRBV20-1 and TRBJ2-7; 7 bases in the middle match TRBD1. Sequencing was performed on PBMCs, taken 5 days after the yellow fever booster vaccination. The receptor was derived from a man aged 18 to 35 who received the YFV17D yellow fever vaccine. The CDR3 protein is CSARGQTGTFYEQYF. In nucleotides, the sequence is TGCAGTGCTAGGGGCCAGACAGGGACCTTCTACGAGCAGTACTTC.